These 24 T cell receptor beta chains came from one sample sequenced in a study of T cells in Graves' hyperthyroidism and ophthalmopathy (dated by TCRdb to between 2018 and 2020). Libraries were constructed by multiplex PCR. Reads for this sample came from an Illumina HiSeq 2000. The TCR beta CDR3 regions were amplified from the RNA transcripts. A first-round RT-PCR of the TCR CDR3 used the HTBI primer set with the Qiagen OneStep RT-PCR kit. TCRdb applied fastp at Q25 and MiXCR to the public reads, then kept only in-frame beta chains. Entries are consolidated by CDR3 protein sequence, retaining the most common genes and DNA. The sample data list some 460,000 distinct CDR3 sequences, and 15% to 19% of these were observed just once. Of the sample, 7.5% to 9% is held by the ten largest clones. The sample taken for sequencing was blood. The receptors originated from a young woman with Graves' hyperthyroidism.

This clonotype was observed many times. The chain joins TRBV20-1 to TRBJ2-1; 8 bases fit TRBD2. The germline V gene has CDR1 DFQATT and CDR2 SNEGSKA (reference sequence). V was pared by 5 bases and J by 4 bases, with 13 bases of the junction left unmatched. The CDR3 sequence is 16 residues long. The DNA of the CDR3 is TGCAGTGCTCTATCTCGGACCGGGGGGGCTTACAATGAGCAGTTCTTC. Translated: CSALSRTGGAYNEQFF.

This clonotype appeared many times. The chain combines TRBV5-1 with TRBJ2-1; 9 bases agree with TRBD1. CDR1 SGHRS and CDR2 YFSETQ come from the germline V gene. V was clipped by 3 bases and J by 7 bases; unmatched bases: 5. This CDR3 has 14 residues. The CDR3 loop reads CASSSDRGHNEQFF. In DNA, the CDR3 is TGCGCCAGCAGCTCGGACAGGGGCCATAATGAGCAGTTCTTC.

This clonotype was counted at least ten times. The chain combines TRBV7-8 with TRBJ1-4; the D gene is possibly TRBD1 (5 bases). CDR1 is SGHVS, CDR2 FQNEAQ, per germline. This CDR3 is built from 16 residues. V lost 0 bases to trimming and J lost 7 bases, with 15 bases between them. As DNA, the CDR3 is TGTGCCAGCAGCTTAGCGCAATGGGACGTGGCTGAAAAACTGTTTTTT. It yields the protein CASSLAQWDVAEKLFF.

This clonotype was found many times. This rearrangement joins TRBV11-1 to TRBJ1-2; 11 bases line up with TRBD1. Germline V gives CDR1 SGHAT, CDR2 FQDESV (reference sequence). The CDR3 length is 18 residues. V trimming: 5 bases; J trimming: 7 bases; junction bases outside the gene matches: 18. The CDR3 here is CASSREKNLRDRGSGYTF. CDR3 in DNA: TGTGCCAGCAGCCGGGAGAAGAACCTCCGGGACAGGGGGTCTGGCTACACCTTC. The full variable domain, its missing parts supplied by reference TRBV11-1 and TRBJ1-2, is EAEVAQSPRYKITEKSQAVAFWCDPISGHATLYWYRQILGQGPELLVQFQDESVVDDSQLPKDRFSAERLKGVDSTLKIQPAELGDSAMYLCASSREKNLRDRGSGYTFGSGTRLTVV.

This clonotype has a handful of counts. V is TRBV6-1 and J is TRBJ1-4; possible D gene TRBD1, 5 bases. Germline V lookup: CDR1 MNHNS, CDR2 SASEGT. The germline V and J ends were trimmed by 6 bases and 6 bases, with 11 bases remaining between them. The CDR3 is 13 residues long. The CDR3 reads CASRGAGHEKLFF. The CDR3 DNA sequence: TGTGCCAGCAGAGGGGCAGGACATGAAAAACTGTTTTTT.

Concerning this clonotype itself: Possible read error: a much larger clone is one base away. The chain uses TRBV24-1 and TRBJ1-1; no clear D gene. From germline, CDR1 is KGHDR and CDR2 SFDVKD. The CDR3 runs 13 residues. This CDR3 is CATRGSGNTGAFF. The DNA for the CDR3 is TGTGCCACCAGGGGCAGTGGGAACACTGGAGCTTTCTTT.

This clonotype occurred many times. The rearrangement uses TRBV5-4 and TRBJ1-2; TRBD1 might be the D (5 bases). The V and J ends lost 0 bases and 4 bases respectively, with 13 bases between them. The CDR3 runs to 15 residues. Germline loops: CDR1 SGHNT, CDR2 YYREEE (reference sequence). The CDR3, as DNA: TGTGCCAGCAGCTTGGCCCCAGGGATAGGCTATGGCTACACCTTC. It is translated as CASSLAPGIGYGYTF.

The chain employs TRBV24-1 and TRBJ1-2; weak D call: TRBD1 (5 bases). Germline loops: CDR1 KGHDR, CDR2 SFDVKD. The CDR3 spans 14 residues. Trimming pared 3 bases from V and 8 bases from J, leaving 15 bases between. CDR3 sequence reads: CATSDPGGIGGYTF. The CDR3 DNA follows: TGTGCCACCAGTGATCCCGGGGGGATCGGAGGCTACACCTTC.

The V call is TRBV15, the J call TRBJ2-3; perhaps TRBD1 as D (6 bases). CDR3 length: 15 residues. Germline assignment: CDR1 LNHNV and CDR2 YYDKDF (reference sequence). The V gene lost 1 base and the J gene lost 0 bases, with 8 bases spanning the gap. The CDR3 bases are TGTGCCACCAGCAGAGGGACAGCTAGCACAGATACGCAGTATTTT. Protein: CATSRGTASTDTQYF.

This chain uses TRBV4-1 with TRBJ2-5; TRBD1 aligns across 7 bases. Germline-derived CDR1 and CDR2 are MGHRA and YSYEKL. V lost 0 bases, J lost 4 bases, and 5 bases stayed unmatched. The CDR3 runs to 15 residues. The chain's CDR3 is CASSQDEGAGETQYF. The CDR3 DNA follows: TGCGCCAGCAGCCAAGACGAGGGGGCAGGAGAGACCCAGTACTTC.

This clonotype was recorded many times. V gene TRBV7-9 combines with J gene TRBJ2-7; 11 nucleotides align to TRBD2. V lost 6 bases and J lost 1; bases outside the gene matches: 8. The CDR3 totals 16 residues. Germline assignment: CDR1 SEHNR and CDR2 FQNEAQ (reference sequence). The chain's CDR3 is CASRFAGTSGSYEQYF. The CDR3 region has the DNA TGTGCCAGCAGATTCGCTGGGACTAGCGGATCCTACGAGCAGTACTTC.

This clonotype was counted ten times or more. The chain combines TRBV28 with TRBJ1-4, with D unresolved. This CDR3 region has 16 residues. V was trimmed by 4 bases and J by 0 bases, leaving 12 bases between them. Germline values: CDR1 MDHEN, CDR2 SYDVKM. The CDR3 DNA follows: TGTGCCAGCAGTTCCGTAGAGGAGGCAACTAATGAAAAACTGTTTTTT. It is translated as CASSSVEEATNEKLFF.

This chain connects TRBV5-4 to TRBJ1-1; 7 bases fit TRBD1. V shed 4 bases, J shed 5 bases, and the junction held 8 bases outside the gene matches. CDR3 length: 14 residues. Germline V gene sequence: CDR1 SGHNT, CDR2 YYREEE (reference sequence). For the CDR3, the DNA is TGTGCCAGCAGCCCGGGGACAGTAGGTACTGAAGCTTTCTTT. Its translation is CASSPGTVGTEAFF.

This clonotype was seen ten or more times. The chain recombines TRBV6-1 with TRBJ2-1; TRBD2 is a possible D gene (7 bases). The CDR3 covers 15 residues. Germline V lookup: CDR1 MNHNS, CDR2 SASEGT. Trimming cost V 5 bases and J 7 bases, with 18 bases left between them. CDR3 sequence (DNA): TGTGCCAGCAGTTATGGGGCGGGGGCGGGGAATGAGCAGTTCTTC. It encodes CASSYGAGAGNEQFF.

At least ten counts were recorded for this clonotype. The V gene is TRBV7-8, the J gene TRBJ2-7; TRBD2 might be the D (8 bases). The CDR3 has 15 amino acids. With 5 bases removed from V and 6 bases from J, the gap between germline ends came to 20 bases. Germline V gives CDR1 SGHVS, CDR2 FQNEAQ. CDR3 coding DNA: TGTGCCAGCAGCCCCAGGGGGGTTGCGGGGGGCGAGCAGTACTTC. Translated, it gives CASSPRGVAGGEQYF.

This clonotype showed up many times. V is TRBV6-1 and J is TRBJ1-1; 8 nucleotides agree with TRBD1. The ends lost 9 bases at V and 9 bases at J; junction bases unmatched: 15. The germline gives CDR1 MNHNS, CDR2 SASEGT. There are 14 residues in the CDR3. The CDR3 sequence is CASGTGDVPIQAFF. Written as DNA, the CDR3 is TGTGCCAGTGGGACAGGTGACGTCCCAATACAAGCTTTCTTT.

In the case of this clonotype: A much larger clone differs from this one at a single base, so this may be a read error. The CDR3 region has the DNA TGTGCCAGCAGCCAAGGCCTCTATGGCTACACCTTC. Protein product: CASSQGLYGYTF. The V call is TRBV3-1, the J call TRBJ1-2, with D unclear. V was shortened by 1 base and J by 4 bases, with 4 bases between the two germline ends. Germline loops: CDR1 LGHDT, CDR2 YNNKEL (reference sequence). The CDR3 length is 12 residues.

The J gene is TRBJ2-3, the V gene TRBV4-1; D perhaps matches TRBD2 (6 bases). V was pared by 4 bases and J by 3 bases, with 14 bases between. Germline CDR1 and CDR2: MGHRA and YSYEKL. The CDR3 length is 15 residues. The CDR3, as DNA: TGCGCCAGCAGCCCGCGGGACTCTCTAACAGATACGCAGTATTTT. This codes for CASSPRDSLTDTQYF.

Ten or more counts support this clonotype. The chain is built from TRBV19 and TRBJ1-3, with a tentative D call TRBD1 (5 bases). The V gene's germline CDR1 is LNHDA and CDR2 SQIVND (reference sequence). The CDR3 extends over 17 amino acids. Trimming cost V 6 bases and J 4 bases, with 22 bases left between them. The CDR3 DNA is TGTGCCAGTAGCTGGGGCGGAGACGTTAACCTCGGAAACACCATATATTTT. Translation: CASSWGGDVNLGNTIYF.

The chain carries TRBV10-3 and TRBJ2-7; 8 nucleotides agree with TRBD1. This CDR3 is 13 amino acids long. Germline V lookup: CDR1 ENHRY, CDR2 SYGVKD. Trimming removed 10 bases from V and 3 bases from J; junction bases left unmatched: 8. For the CDR3, the DNA is TGTGCCACCAGGACAGGGTCAGGCTACGAGCAGTACTTC. Its translation: CATRTGSGYEQYF.

This clonotype was picked up a small number of times. The V gene is TRBV7-8, the J gene TRBJ1-5, with no clear D. The CDR3 runs 15 residues. Trimming took off 4 bases at V and 7 bases at J, with 17 bases between the two ends. CDR1 is SGHVS, CDR2 FQNEAQ, per germline. The CDR3, as DNA: TGTGCCAGCAGCTCCGAGTGGGAGGAACGGCAGCCCCAGCATTTT. It specifies CASSSEWEERQPQHF. Full variable domain (missing parts from reference TRBV7-8 and TRBJ1-5): GAGVSQSPRYKVAKRGQDVALRCDPISGHVSLFWYQQALGQGPEFLTYFQNEAQLDKSGLPSDRFFAERPEGSVSTLKIQRTQQEDSAVYLCASSSEWEERQPQHFGDGTRLSIL.

This clonotype was counted many times. The chain carries TRBV10-3 and TRBJ1-2; 7 positions agree with TRBD1. V shed 5 bases and J 6 bases; nucleotides not matched to a gene: 6. CDR1 and CDR2 (germline): ENHRY, SYGVKD. The CDR3 sequence is 13 residues long. CDR3 sequence (DNA): TGTGCCATCAGTAACAGGGGAATTGATGGCTACACCTTC. This sequence encodes CAISNRGIDGYTF.

Ten or more counts support this clonotype. V usage is TRBV20-1 and J usage is TRBJ2-5; TRBD2 agrees at 10 bases. The CDR3 is 14 residues long. Germline loops: CDR1 DFQATT, CDR2 SNEGSKA (reference sequence). The J segment lost 5 bases and the V segment lost 2 bases, leaving 5 bases of the junction unmatched. The CDR3 here is CSARMTSGLETQYF. CDR3 sequence (DNA): TGCAGTGCTAGAATGACTAGCGGGTTGGAGACCCAGTACTTC.

On this clonotype: The junction departs from the called germline gene at one end, perhaps through a read error. The CDR3 here is CASSQTSNSNQPQHF. The DNA for the CDR3 is TGCGCCAGCAGCCAGACAAGCAATAGCAATCAGCCCCAACATTTT. The rearrangement uses TRBV5-1 and TRBJ1-5; D is unclear. CDR1 is SGHRS and CDR2 is YFSETQ in the germline V gene. The CDR3 loop spans 15 amino acids.